The sequence of this T cell receptor beta chain was determined in a study of beta chain features in type 1 diabetes. Whole-study context: No age, gender or cell yield differences were seen between patients and healthy donors. Points from the study as a whole: Patients with type 1 diabetes carried fewer insertions and had more deletions at their VDJ junctions. For Type 1 diabetes patients, all four CD4+ subsets carried TCRB CDR3s that were moderately but significantly shorter.

One heparinised draw, averaging roughly 0.12 L, was taken per donor. Turning to this clone: Its antigen is as yet unknown.

Every bit of the isolated RNA underwent reverse transcription, so sequencing read expressed TCRB transcripts. Sequencing was performed with immunoSEQ multiplex PCR; in TCRdb, only in-frame clones are kept and a portion is missing. The sample has hundreds of thousands of clones, 13% seen once; the top ten hold less than 0.025%. The ends were cut back, 2 bases at V and 0 bases at J, with 7 bases in the middle. The CDR3 contains 14 residues. Germline lookup yields CDR1 SGHTA and CDR2 FQGNSA. The gene calls are TRBV7-2 and TRBJ1-2; D gene uncertain. The sample consisted of naive CD4+ T cells from blood. The clonotype comes from a man aged 18-30 years with type 1 diabetes. CDR3 protein: CASSLSPANYGYTF. The CDR3 DNA follows: TGTGCCAGCAGCTTAAGCCCAGCTAACTATGGCTACACCTTC. The entire variable domain, with the rest obtained from reference TRBV7-2 and TRBJ1-2, is as follows: GAGVSQSPSNKVTEKGKDVELRCDPISGHTALYWYRQSLGQGLEFLIYFQGNSAPDKSGLPSDRFSAERTGGSVSTLTIQRTQQEDSAVYLCASSLSPANYGYTFGSGTRLTVV.